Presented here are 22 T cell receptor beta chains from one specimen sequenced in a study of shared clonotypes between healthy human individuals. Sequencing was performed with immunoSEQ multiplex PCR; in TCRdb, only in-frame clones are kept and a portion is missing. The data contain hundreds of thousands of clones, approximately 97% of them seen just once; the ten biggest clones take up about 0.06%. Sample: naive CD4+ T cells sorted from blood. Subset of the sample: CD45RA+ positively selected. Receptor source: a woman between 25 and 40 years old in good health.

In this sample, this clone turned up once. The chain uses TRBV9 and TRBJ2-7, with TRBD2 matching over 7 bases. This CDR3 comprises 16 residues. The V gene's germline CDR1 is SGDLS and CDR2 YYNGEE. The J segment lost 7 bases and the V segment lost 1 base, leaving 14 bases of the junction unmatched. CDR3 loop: CASSVTFGGGPREQYF. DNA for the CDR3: TGTGCCAGCAGCGTAACGTTCGGGGGAGGGCCTCGGGAGCAGTACTTC.

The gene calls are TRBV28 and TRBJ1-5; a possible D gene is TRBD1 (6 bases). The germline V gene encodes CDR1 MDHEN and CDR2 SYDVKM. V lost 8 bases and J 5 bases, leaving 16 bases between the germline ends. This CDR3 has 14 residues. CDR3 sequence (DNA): TGTGCCAGCCTCCGGGGGCCCGCTGATCAGCCCCAGCATTTT. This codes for CASLRGPADQPQHF. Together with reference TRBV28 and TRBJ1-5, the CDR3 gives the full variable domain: DVKVTQSSRYLVKRTGEKVFLECVQDMDHENMFWYRQDPGLGLRLIYFSYDVKMKEKGDIPEGYSVSREKKERFSLILESASTNQTSMYLCASLRGPADQPQHFGDGTRLSIL.

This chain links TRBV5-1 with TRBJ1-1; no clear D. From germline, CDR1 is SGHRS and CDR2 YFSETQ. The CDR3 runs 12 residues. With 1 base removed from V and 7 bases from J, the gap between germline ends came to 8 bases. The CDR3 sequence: CASSLNSVEAFF. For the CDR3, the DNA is TGCGCCAGCAGCTTGAACAGCGTTGAAGCTTTCTTT.

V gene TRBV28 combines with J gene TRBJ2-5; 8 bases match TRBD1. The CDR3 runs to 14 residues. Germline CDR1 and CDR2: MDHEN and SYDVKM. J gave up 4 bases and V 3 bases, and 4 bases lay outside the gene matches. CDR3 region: CASSLRQGIETQYF. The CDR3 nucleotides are TGTGCCAGCAGTTTGCGACAGGGGATAGAGACCCAGTACTTC.

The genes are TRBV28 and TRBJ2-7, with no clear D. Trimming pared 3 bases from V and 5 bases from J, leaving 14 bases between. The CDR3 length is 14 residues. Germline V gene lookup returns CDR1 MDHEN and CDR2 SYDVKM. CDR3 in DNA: TGTGCCAGCAGTTTTCCCCTTTTAGGGAACGAGCAGTACTTC. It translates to CASSFPLLGNEQYF.

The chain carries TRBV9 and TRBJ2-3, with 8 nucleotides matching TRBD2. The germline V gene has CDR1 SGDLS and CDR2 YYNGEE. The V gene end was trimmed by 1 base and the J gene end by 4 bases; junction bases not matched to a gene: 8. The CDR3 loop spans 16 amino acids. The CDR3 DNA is TGTGCCAGCAGCGTATACAGCGGGAGCTTCTCAGATACGCAGTATTTT. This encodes CASSVYSGSFSDTQYF.

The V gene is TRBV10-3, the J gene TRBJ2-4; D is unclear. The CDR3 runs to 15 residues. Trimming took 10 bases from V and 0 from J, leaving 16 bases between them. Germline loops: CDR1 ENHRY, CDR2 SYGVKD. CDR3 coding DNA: TGTGCCACCGACAACGGAGACCTAGCCAAAAACATTCAGTACTTC. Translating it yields CATDNGDLAKNIQYF.

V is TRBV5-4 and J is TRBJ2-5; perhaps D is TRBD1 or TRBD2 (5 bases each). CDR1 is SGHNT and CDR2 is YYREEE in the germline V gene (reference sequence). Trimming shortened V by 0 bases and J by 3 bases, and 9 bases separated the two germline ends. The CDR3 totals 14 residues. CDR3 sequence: CASSLGGAEETQYF. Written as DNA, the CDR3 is TGTGCCAGCAGCTTGGGAGGGGCCGAAGAGACCCAGTACTTC. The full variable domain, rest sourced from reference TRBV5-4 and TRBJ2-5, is ETGVTQSPTHLIKTRGQQVTLRCSSQSGHNTVSWYQQALGQGPQFIFQYYREEENGRGNFPPRFSGLQFPNYSSELNVNALELDDSALYLCASSLGGAEETQYFGPGTRLLVL.

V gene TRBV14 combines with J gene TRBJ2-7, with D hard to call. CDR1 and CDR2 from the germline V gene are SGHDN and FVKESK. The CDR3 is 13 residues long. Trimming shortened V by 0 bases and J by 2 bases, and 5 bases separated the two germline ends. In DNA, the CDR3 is TGTGCCAGCAGCCAAGATTTGACCTACGAGCAGTACTTC. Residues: CASSQDLTYEQYF.

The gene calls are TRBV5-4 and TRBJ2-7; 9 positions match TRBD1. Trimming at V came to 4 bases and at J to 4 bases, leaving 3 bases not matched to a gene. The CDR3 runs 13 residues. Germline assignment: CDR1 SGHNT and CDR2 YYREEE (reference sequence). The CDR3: CASSKGTGYEQYF. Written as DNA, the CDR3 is TGTGCCAGCAGCAAAGGGACAGGGTACGAGCAGTACTTC.

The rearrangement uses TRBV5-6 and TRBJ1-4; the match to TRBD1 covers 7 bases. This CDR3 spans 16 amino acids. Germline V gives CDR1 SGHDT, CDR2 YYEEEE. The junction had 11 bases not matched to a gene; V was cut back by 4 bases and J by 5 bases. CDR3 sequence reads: CASSQLGGTENEKLFF. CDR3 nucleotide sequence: TGTGCCAGCAGCCAATTGGGGGGGACAGAAAATGAAAAACTGTTTTTT.

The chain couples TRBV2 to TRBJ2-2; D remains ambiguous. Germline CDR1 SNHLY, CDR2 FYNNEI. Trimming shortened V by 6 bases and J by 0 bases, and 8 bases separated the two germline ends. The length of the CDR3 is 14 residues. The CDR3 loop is CASRKTSNTGELFF. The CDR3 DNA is TGTGCCAGCAGAAAAACATCGAACACCGGGGAGCTGTTTTTT. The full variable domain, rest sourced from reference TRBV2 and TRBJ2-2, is EPEVTQTPSHQVTQMGQEVILRCVPISNHLYFYWYRQILGQKVEFLVSFYNNEISEKSEIFDDQFSVERPDGSNFTLKIRSTKLEDSAMYFCASRKTSNTGELFFGEGSRLTVL.

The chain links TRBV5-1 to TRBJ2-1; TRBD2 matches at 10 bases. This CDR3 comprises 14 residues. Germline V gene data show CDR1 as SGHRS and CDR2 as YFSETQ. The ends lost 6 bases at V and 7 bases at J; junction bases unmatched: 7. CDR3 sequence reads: CASTERTSGNEQFF. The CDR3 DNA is TGCGCCAGCACGGAACGGACTAGCGGTAATGAGCAGTTCTTC.

The CDR3 bases are TGTGCCAGCACTTTTGCCAATTCCTACGAGCAGTACTTC. Translation gives CASTFANSYEQYF. V usage is TRBV28 and J usage is TRBJ2-7; no clear D. Looked up from germline, CDR1 is MDHEN and CDR2 is SYDVKM. V lost 7 bases to trimming and J lost 1 base, with 11 bases between them. The CDR3 loop spans 13 amino acids.

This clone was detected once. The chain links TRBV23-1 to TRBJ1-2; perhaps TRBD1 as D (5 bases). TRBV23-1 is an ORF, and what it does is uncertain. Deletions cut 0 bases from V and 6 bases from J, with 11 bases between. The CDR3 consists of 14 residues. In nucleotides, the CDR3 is TGCGCCAGCAGTCAATCCGACAGAGAACATGGCTACACCTTC. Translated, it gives CASSQSDREHGYTF.

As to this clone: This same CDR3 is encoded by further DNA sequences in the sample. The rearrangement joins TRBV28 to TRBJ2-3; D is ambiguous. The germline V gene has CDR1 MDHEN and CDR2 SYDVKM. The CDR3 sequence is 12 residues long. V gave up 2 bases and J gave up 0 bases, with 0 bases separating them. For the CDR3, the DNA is TGTGCCAGCAGTTTAAGCACAGATACGCAGTATTTT. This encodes CASSLSTDTQYF.

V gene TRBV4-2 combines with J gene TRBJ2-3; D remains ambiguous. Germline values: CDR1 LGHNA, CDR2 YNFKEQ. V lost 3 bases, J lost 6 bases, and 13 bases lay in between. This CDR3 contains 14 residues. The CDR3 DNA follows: TGTGCCAGCAGCCAGAACGTCAGGCCGGATACGCAGTATTTT. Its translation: CASSQNVRPDTQYF.

The CDR3 loop is CASSLQGDITGELFF. CDR3 coding DNA: TGTGCCAGCAGTTTACAGGGCGATATCACCGGGGAGCTGTTTTTT. This chain joins TRBV27 and TRBJ2-2; possibly TRBD1 for D (5 bases). The CDR3 length is 15 residues. Germline CDR1 and CDR2: MNHEY and SMNVEV (reference sequence). V was pared by 2 bases and J by 4 bases, with 11 bases between.

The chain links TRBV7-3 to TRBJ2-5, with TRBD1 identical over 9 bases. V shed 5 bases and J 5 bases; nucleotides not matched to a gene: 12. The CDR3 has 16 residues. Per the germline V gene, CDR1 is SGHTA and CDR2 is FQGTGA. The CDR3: CASSKKDRGGVETQYF. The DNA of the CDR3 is TGTGCCAGCAGCAAGAAGGACAGGGGAGGTGTGGAGACCCAGTACTTC.

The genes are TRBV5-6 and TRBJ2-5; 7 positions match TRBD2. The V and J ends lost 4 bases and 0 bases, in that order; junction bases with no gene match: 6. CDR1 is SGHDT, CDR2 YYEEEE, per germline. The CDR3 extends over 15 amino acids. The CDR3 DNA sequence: TGTGCCAGCAGCCCTGGGACTACGCACCAAGAGACCCAGTACTTC. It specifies CASSPGTTHQETQYF.

The CDR3 protein is CASRDAQGSYEQYF. For the CDR3, the DNA is TGTGCCAGCCGGGACGCACAGGGGTCCTACGAGCAGTACTTC. The rearrangement uses TRBV28 and TRBJ2-7; 7 bases line up with TRBD1. Germline CDR1 MDHEN, CDR2 SYDVKM. This CDR3 spans 14 amino acids. V gave up 8 bases and J gave up 1 base; unmatched junction bases: 8.

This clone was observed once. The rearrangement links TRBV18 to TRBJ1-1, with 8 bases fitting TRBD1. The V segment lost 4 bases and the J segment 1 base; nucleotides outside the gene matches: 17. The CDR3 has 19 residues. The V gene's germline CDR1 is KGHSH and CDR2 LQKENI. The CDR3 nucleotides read TGTGCCAGCTCACGGGACTCCCTCGGGCTAACAGGGGGGAACACTGAAGCTTTCTTT. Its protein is CASSRDSLGLTGGNTEAFF.